The 10 T cell receptor beta chains given below trace back to one sample, sequenced in a study of cytomegalovirus exposure and HLA in healthy donors. Here immunoSEQ multiplex PCR was the method, and the copy in TCRdb shows in-frame clones only, minus some. The sample contains 59,000 or so clones, roughly 89% of which appear only once. Sequencing was carried out using PBMCs. Every receptor here comes from a woman under 30 in good health and CMV-seronegative.

The chain links TRBV15 to TRBJ2-5; tentative D call: TRBD1 (6 bases). Looked up from germline, CDR1 is LNHNV and CDR2 is YYDKDF (reference sequence). V lost 7 bases and J lost 5, with 14 bases in between. This CDR3 has 13 residues. CDR3 region: CATNVQGVETQYF. The CDR3 DNA reads as TGTGCCACCAATGTACAGGGTGTGGAGACCCAGTACTTC.

The chain is built from TRBV18 and TRBJ1-2, with 8 nucleotides matching TRBD1. V lost 7 bases and J lost 8; bases outside the gene matches: 9. CDR1 KGHSH and CDR2 LQKENI come from the germline V gene. This CDR3 spans 13 amino acids. CDR3 sequence: CASYPGGAGGYTF. The CDR3 coding sequence is TGTGCCAGCTACCCAGGGGGCGCAGGAGGCTACACCTTC.

The rearrangement uses TRBV7-2 and TRBJ2-3, with D hard to call. CDR3 length equals 15 residues. The ends were cut back, 3 bases at V and 4 bases at J, with 14 bases in the middle. CDR1 is SGHTA, CDR2 FQGNSA, per germline. The CDR3 sequence is CASSFAGSAPDTQYF. The DNA of the CDR3 is TGTGCCAGCAGCTTCGCCGGGTCCGCCCCAGATACGCAGTATTTT. Full variable domain (rest looked up from reference TRBV7-2 and TRBJ2-3): GAGVSQSPSNKVTEKGKDVELRCDPISGHTALYWYRQSLGQGLEFLIYFQGNSAPDKSGLPSDRFSAERTGGSVSTLTIQRTQQEDSAVYLCASSFAGSAPDTQYFGPGTRLTVL.

The chain recombines TRBV6-5 with TRBJ2-2; possibly TRBD1 for D (5 bases). This CDR3 is built from 11 residues. The V gene lost 8 bases and the J gene lost 9 bases, with 10 bases spanning the gap. CDR1 MNHEY and CDR2 SVGAGI come from the germline V gene. In nucleotides, the CDR3 is TGTGCCAGCGGACATAGACGGGAGCTGTTTTTT. Its translation: CASGHRRELFF.

This chain links TRBV10-3 with TRBJ2-7; TRBD1 matches 9 bases. Trimming took 0 bases from V and 7 from J; bases not matched to a gene: 10. The germline V gene has CDR1 ENHRY and CDR2 SYGVKD. This CDR3 has 16 residues. The DNA for the CDR3 is TGTGCCATCAGTGAGTCTCCCGGGACAGGGTTTGGGGAGCAGTACTTC. This translates into CAISESPGTGFGEQYF.

The count of this clone is one. The chain combines TRBV6-4 with TRBJ1-4; TRBD1 matches 8 bases. The germline V gene encodes CDR1 MRHNA and CDR2 SNTAGT. Trimming cost V 2 bases and J 6 bases; bases outside gene matches: 8. This CDR3 comprises 16 residues. CDR3 in amino acids: CASSDVSGQADEKLFF. In DNA, the CDR3 is TGTGCCAGCAGTGACGTTTCGGGACAGGCGGATGAAAAACTGTTTTTT.

The genes are TRBV28 and TRBJ1-2; D not certain. Trimming shortened V by 5 bases and J by 2 bases, and 9 bases separated the two germline ends. The CDR3 contains 13 residues. The germline gives CDR1 MDHEN, CDR2 SYDVKM. The CDR3 nucleotides are TGTGCCAGCAGTAAAGTCAGGAACTATGGCTACACCTTC. Translated, it gives CASSKVRNYGYTF.

This chain joins TRBV27 and TRBJ1-4; TRBD1 is a possible D gene (5 bases). This CDR3 contains 14 residues. Trimming cost V 5 bases and J 1 base, with 8 bases left between them. The germline CDR1 and CDR2 sequences are MNHEY and SMNVEV (reference sequence). For the CDR3, the DNA is TGTGCCAGCAGTCTCCAGGGAACTAATGAAAAACTGTTTTTT. Protein: CASSLQGTNEKLFF.

V and J are TRBV7-8 and TRBJ1-4; D is undetermined. V was trimmed by 1 base and J by 0 bases, leaving 15 bases between them. CDR1 is SGHVS and CDR2 is FQNEAQ in the germline V gene. The CDR3 runs to 18 residues. The CDR3 nucleotides read TGTGCCAGCAGCTTAGTGTGGCGTCGGGAGGCAACTAATGAAAAACTGTTTTTT. This sequence encodes CASSLVWRREATNEKLFF.

The rearrangement joins TRBV5-1 to TRBJ2-7, with TRBD1 as a possible D gene (5 bases). Between the trimmed V and J ends, which lost 1 base and 2 bases, there was a span of 10 bases. The CDR3 has 14 residues. Per germline, CDR1 SGHRS and CDR2 YFSETQ. CDR3 coding DNA: TGCGCCAGCAGCTTGTGGGCAGGGCCCTACGAGCAGTACTTC. As protein: CASSLWAGPYEQYF.